This entry concerns a single T cell receptor beta chain. J lost 6 bases, V lost 7 bases, and 8 bases had no gene match. The CDR3 has 15 amino acids. The germline V gene encodes CDR1 SNHLY and CDR2 FYNNEI. Source study methods: By means of reference gene primer amplification, nucleated cell counts were estimated. The table came from immunoSEQ multiplex PCR; TCRdb's copy has only in-frame clones and leaves some out. V and J calls and clone size are given by that table; D and trimming were obtained from the DNA. The sample shows about 110,000 clones, about two thirds of them seen only once. This sample was included in a study of blood T cell repertoires in COVID-19. Study at large: Samples taken during acute and convalescent COVID-19 were collected in the United States, Italy and Spain.

This clonotype originated in a human donor with acute or convalescent COVID-19. The donor label of this sample is uncertain. V usage is TRBV2 and J usage is TRBJ1-6; 8 bases line up with TRBD1. The sequencing sample was made of peripheral blood. Here the CDR3 reads CASTRTGNGNSPLHF. The DNA for the CDR3 is TGTGCCAGCACCCGGACAGGGAATGGTAATTCACCCCTCCACTTT.